One sample yielded the 21 T cell receptor beta chains listed below, sequenced in a study of cytotoxic CD8 clonotypes in ibrutinib-treated CLL. Sequenced by immunoSEQ multiplex PCR; TCRdb stores in-frame clones only, minus some. The sample holds nearly 300,000 clones, around 77% seen once. Sequencing used PBMCs, obtained at disease progression, from a patient treated with ibrutinib. All receptors derive from a human donor with chronic lymphocytic leukemia.

The genes are TRBV7-7 and TRBJ2-2; D uncertain. This CDR3 has 14 residues. Germline lookup yields CDR1 SSHAT and CDR2 FNYEAQ (reference sequence). V lost 5 bases and J 1 base, leaving 8 bases between the germline ends. CDR3 residues: CASSPSQNTGELFF. The DNA for the CDR3 is TGTGCCAGCAGCCCCTCTCAGAACACCGGGGAGCTGTTTTTT.

This rearrangement joins TRBV4-3 to TRBJ2-1; 10 positions agree with TRBD2. The ends lost 0 bases at V and 5 bases at J; junction bases unmatched: 10. Germline V CDR1 and CDR2: LGHNA, YSLEER. The CDR3 extends over 18 amino acids. For the CDR3, the DNA is TGCGCCAGCAGCCAAGAAGAGCGGGAGGGCCGAGGGCACAATGAGCAGTTCTTC. It is translated as CASSQEEREGRGHNEQFF.

This chain links TRBV2 with TRBJ2-3; 14 bases are shared with TRBD2. The CDR3 consists of 16 residues. V lost 5 bases, J lost 4 bases, and 5 bases stayed unmatched. Germline V gene data show CDR1 as SNHLY and CDR2 as FYNNEI. CDR3 sequence reads: CASSWGTSGGSDTQYF. CDR3 bases: TGTGCCAGCAGTTGGGGGACTAGCGGGGGATCAGATACGCAGTATTTT.

The chain recombines TRBV18 with TRBJ1-2; the match to TRBD1 covers 8 bases. The CDR3 has 14 residues. The J segment lost 8 bases and the V segment lost 0 bases, leaving 5 bases of the junction unmatched. Per the germline V gene, CDR1 is KGHSH and CDR2 is LQKENI. The CDR3 DNA reads as TGTGCCAGCTCACCACCCCAGGGGGCAGCGGGCTACACCTTC. Its protein product is CASSPPQGAAGYTF.

This clone was recorded only once. CDR3 bases: TGTGCCAGCAGCTTGGACGAGGGGTCCCAGCATTTT. Its protein is CASSLDEGSQHF. The chain links TRBV5-4 to TRBJ1-5, with D possibly being TRBD1 (5 bases). The CDR3 runs 12 residues. The germline V gene encodes CDR1 SGHNT and CDR2 YYREEE (reference sequence). V gave up 0 bases and J gave up 11 bases, with 9 bases separating them.

This clone turned up a few times. The V call is TRBV28, the J call TRBJ1-4; D possibly corresponds to TRBD1 (5 bases). V was shortened by 7 bases and J by 0 bases, with 15 bases between the two germline ends. The CDR3 has 16 amino acids. CDR1 and CDR2 from the germline V gene are MDHEN and SYDVKM. CDR3 sequence reads: CASKEGSGPTNEKLFF. In DNA form, the CDR3 reads TGTGCCAGCAAAGAAGGTTCGGGGCCAACTAATGAAAAACTGTTTTTT.

V usage is TRBV28 and J usage is TRBJ2-7; 8 nucleotides agree with TRBD1. The length of the CDR3 is 15 residues. Germline V gives CDR1 MDHEN, CDR2 SYDVKM. V gave up 8 bases and J gave up 5 bases; unmatched junction bases: 14. The CDR3 loop is CASLQPGQAGDEQYF. The CDR3 nucleotides are TGTGCCAGCCTACAACCGGGACAGGCGGGCGACGAGCAGTACTTC.

The chain combines TRBV23-1 with TRBJ1-4; no definite D call. TRBV23-1 is sorted into the ORF group, with uncertain function. V gave up 4 bases and J gave up 7 bases, with 19 bases separating them. This CDR3 comprises 16 residues. The CDR3 DNA is TGCGCCAGCAGTCTGCCCCAGTCCACCCGGGGTGAAAAACTGTTTTTT. Translated, it gives CASSLPQSTRGEKLFF.

The table lists this clone with a few counts. The J gene is TRBJ1-2, the V gene TRBV20-1; no clear D gene. The germline V and J ends were trimmed by 6 bases and 5 bases, with 7 bases remaining between them. The CDR3 length is 10 residues. Germline loops: CDR1 DFQATT, CDR2 SNEGSKA (reference sequence). CDR3 residues: CSAEEYGYTF. CDR3 DNA sequence: TGCAGTGCCGAGGAGTATGGCTACACCTTC.

The chain couples TRBV28 to TRBJ2-2; 14 bases match TRBD2. CDR3 length: 17 residues. Germline CDR1 reads MDHEN; CDR2 reads SYDVKM. Trimming at V came to 4 bases and at J to 3 bases, leaving 4 bases not matched to a gene. CDR3 amino acids: CASSYPGLAGDTGELFF. In DNA, the CDR3 is TGTGCCAGCAGTTATCCGGGACTAGCGGGAGACACCGGGGAGCTGTTTTTT. Combining the CDR3 with reference TRBV28 and TRBJ2-2 gives the whole variable domain DVKVTQSSRYLVKRTGEKVFLECVQDMDHENMFWYRQDPGLGLRLIYFSYDVKMKEKGDIPEGYSVSREKKERFSLILESASTNQTSMYLCASSYPGLAGDTGELFFGEGSRLTVL.

The chain links TRBV15 to TRBJ2-2; 11 bases are a match to TRBD2. Germline V gene lookup returns CDR1 LNHNV and CDR2 YYDKDF (reference sequence). The CDR3 extends over 16 amino acids. Trimming removed 3 bases from V and 7 bases from J; junction bases left unmatched: 7. DNA of the CDR3: TGTGCCACCAGCAGGGGCCCTAGCGGGAGGTTCGGGGAGCTGTTTTTT. Translation: CATSRGPSGRFGELFF.

This chain uses TRBV27 with TRBJ1-1; D perhaps matches TRBD1 (5 bases). The CDR3 consists of 12 residues. CDR1 is MNHEY, CDR2 SMNVEV, per germline (reference sequence). V shed 3 bases and J shed 10 bases, with 12 bases lying between them. CDR3 nucleotide sequence: TGTGCCAGCAGTTTTCACGGGGGGGGAGCTTTCTTT. This gives the protein CASSFHGGGAFF.

The chain carries TRBV14 and TRBJ1-3; 7 bases agree with TRBD1. Unmatched junction bases numbered 5, after V lost 4 bases and J lost 2 bases. Per the germline V gene, CDR1 is SGHDN and CDR2 is FVKESK. CDR3 size: 15 residues. The CDR3, as DNA: TGTGCCAGCAGCCGGTTACAGGGGCCTGGAAACACCATATATTTT. Its translation is CASSRLQGPGNTIYF.

CDR3 protein: CASPPGFEQYF. Here the CDR3 DNA reads TGTGCCAGCCCGCCGGGGTTCGAGCAGTACTTC. J is TRBJ2-7 and V is TRBV7-6; D is perhaps TRBD2 (5 bases). Germline V gives CDR1 SGHVS, CDR2 FNYEAQ. V was cut by 8 bases and J by 6 bases, with 11 bases left in between. The CDR3 totals 11 residues.

The chain recombines TRBV7-9 with TRBJ1-2; possibly TRBD1 for D (5 bases). V dropped 1 base and J dropped 7 bases, with 13 bases sitting between them. CDR3 size: 14 residues. Germline V gene sequence: CDR1 SEHNR, CDR2 FQNEAQ (reference sequence). The CDR3 DNA follows: TGTGCCAGCAGCTTAGACGCTGGGGGTGGTGGCTACACCTTC. It encodes CASSLDAGGGGYTF.

This chain uses TRBV4-1 with TRBJ2-1; 7 positions agree with TRBD2. Germline CDR1 and CDR2: MGHRA and YSYEKL. CDR3 size: 14 residues. V gave up 1 base and J gave up 7 bases; unmatched junction bases: 4. The chain's CDR3 is CASSQGGGWNEQFF. CDR3 nucleotides: TGCGCCAGCAGCCAAGGGGGAGGGTGGAATGAGCAGTTCTTC.

Written as DNA, the CDR3 is TGTGCCAGCAGCTTGGGGGACAGTAATTCACCCCTCCACTTT. It translates to CASSLGDSNSPLHF. The gene calls are TRBV5-6 and TRBJ1-6; 7 bases agree with TRBD1. Germline values: CDR1 SGHDT, CDR2 YYEEEE. CDR3 length equals 14 residues. V trimming: 0 bases; J trimming: 6 bases; junction bases outside the gene matches: 0.

This clone was observed a single time. V usage is TRBV5-1 and J usage is TRBJ1-2; the match to TRBD1 covers 7 bases. The V gene end was trimmed by 3 bases and the J gene end by 6 bases; junction bases not matched to a gene: 8. This CDR3 comprises 14 residues. CDR1 and CDR2 (germline): SGHRS, YFSETQ. CDR3 sequence reads: CASSSRGRGDGYTF. The CDR3 DNA reads as TGCGCCAGCAGCTCCCGAGGCAGGGGGGATGGCTACACCTTC.

This chain connects TRBV6-1 to TRBJ2-7; unclear D gene. There are 11 residues in the CDR3. V was shortened by 7 bases and J by 6 bases, with 10 bases between the two germline ends. Germline assignment: CDR1 MNHNS and CDR2 SASEGT. The CDR3 DNA is TGTGCCAGCAACCCCGGCCGCGAGCAGTACTTC. The encoded protein is CASNPGREQYF.

V and J are TRBV6-1 and TRBJ2-3, with 12 bases identical to TRBD2. Losses at the gene ends were 2 bases for V and 2 bases for J; bases not matched to a gene: 14. Germline CDR1 reads MNHNS; CDR2 reads SASEGT. The CDR3 has 20 amino acids. The CDR3 DNA reads TGTGCCAGCAGTGAACCGGGACTAGCGGGTTCGTTTGGGCACACAGATACGCAGTATTTT. Residues: CASSEPGLAGSFGHTDTQYF.

J is TRBJ2-1 and V is TRBV6-5; 10 bases fit TRBD2. The trim removed 2 bases at V and 4 bases at J, leaving 5 bases unmatched. Germline CDR1 is MNHEY and CDR2 is SVGAGI. The CDR3 loop spans 16 amino acids. CDR3 nucleotides: TGTGCCAGCAGTTACCGCACTAGCGGGAAGTACAATGAGCAGTTCTTC. It translates to CASSYRTSGKYNEQFF.